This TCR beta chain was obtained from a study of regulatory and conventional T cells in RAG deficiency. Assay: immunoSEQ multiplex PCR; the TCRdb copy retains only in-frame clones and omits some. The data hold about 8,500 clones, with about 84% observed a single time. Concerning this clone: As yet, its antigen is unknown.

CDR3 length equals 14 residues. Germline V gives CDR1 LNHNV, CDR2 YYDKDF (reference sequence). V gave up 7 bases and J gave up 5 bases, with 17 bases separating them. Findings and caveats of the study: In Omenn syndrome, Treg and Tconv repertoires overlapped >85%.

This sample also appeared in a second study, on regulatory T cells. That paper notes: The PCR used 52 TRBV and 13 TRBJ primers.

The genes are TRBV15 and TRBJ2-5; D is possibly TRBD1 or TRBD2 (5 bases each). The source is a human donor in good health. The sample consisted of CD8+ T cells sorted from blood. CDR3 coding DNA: TGTGCCACCACTCTGGGGGTTGGTGACGAGACCCAGTACTTC. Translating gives CATTLGVGDETQYF.